Described below is a single T cell receptor beta chain sequence and its context. Its antigen is still unknown. No base-level quality is on record; no much larger clone is a single base apart. Via the germline V gene (reference sequence), CDR1 is LNHNV and CDR2 YYDKDF. Between the V and J ends, shortened by 2 bases and 9 bases respectively, the junction contains 11 bases. The CDR3 runs 13 residues from the cysteine to the phenylalanine. This entry keeps only the CDR3 DNA: 39 bases, framed from base 1. Untouched CD4+ T cells were isolated from Ficoll-separated PBMC through negative selection with magnetic beads, and an average purity of approximately 98% was reached. Using magnetic beads, untouched CD4+ T cells were isolated from Ficoll-separated PBMC at about 98% purity, with only negligible CD8+ contamination. Peripheral blood mononuclear cells were supplied by the buffy coats of three healthy blood donors, who served as the study donors. Each of the three donors was CMV seronegative. The DNeasy Blood & Tissue Kit was used for extraction of genomic DNA. For each subject, genomic DNA from sorted CD137+CD4+ cells and from pre-culture CD4+ baseline samples underwent TCRB sequencing.

This sample is drawn from a study of T cell repertoires and HLA-DP antigens (dated by TCRdb to 2016 to 2018). For context, the study as a whole: The study used an in vitro model of CD4+ T cell alloreactivity in which transduced HeLa cells presented allogeneic HLA-DP. One alloantigen differed from self by one peptide-binding groove amino acid, whereas the other differed by ten, modelling structurally similar versus dissimilar alloantigens. The three donors were two male and one female, with ages ranging from the 18-to-29 to the 60-to-69 age band. On average, around 200 ng of DNA went in for sorted CD137+CD4+ samples, versus roughly 1,300 ng for pre-culture CD4+ samples.

Results and caveats for the whole study, not just this receptor: Sorted CD137+ cells showed similar clonality against both alloantigens, at 0.3 to 0.4, which was much higher than the roughly 0.04 seen in pre-culture samples. Average cumulative frequency of clones undetected before culture was around 36% against one allele and roughly 54% against the other. The naive and memory CD4+ repertoires were not analysed as separate populations. The study was limited by having only a few donors, by relying on a non-physiological HeLa antigen-presenting system, and by using total CD4+ responder cells.

The immunoSEQ multiplex PCR, with forward primers for 54 TRBV segments and reverse primers for 13 TRBJ segments, was used to amplify TCRB CDR3 regions. Pre-culture CD4+ samples were sequenced at deep resolution, targeting 200,000 or so T cell genomes. Amplicons were sequenced on an Illumina HiSeq System, producing 87 bp reads covering the CDR3. The authors' analysis ran thus. Correction for PCR and sequencing errors was applied to reads, and CDR3 regions were defined through alignment to IMGT reference sequences. Synthetic template pools were used to estimate template counts and unique rearrangement counts. Clonality was computed by subtracting Pielou's evenness from 1. Richness was estimated with the Daley-Smith estimator. Morisita's index was used to measure repertoire overlap. Clones present in cultured samples but not detected in the pre-culture repertoire of the same donor were defined as low-abundance clones. The immuneACCESS repertoire file appears here via TCRdb, limited to in-frame rearrangements. These files lack a portion of the clones; in checked studies, under half of the deficit traces to unresolved V genes, and the cause of the others is not known. V and J calls and clone size are those listed in that table; D and trimming were worked out from the DNA. The table for this sample lists about 73,000 clones; roughly 78% of them were counted only once. The top ten hold roughly 1.5% of the sample.

This receptor was identified in a man aged 60-69 years in good health and CMV-seronegative. Sequences were obtained from CD4+ T cells from PBMCs. The V and J genes are TRBV15 and TRBJ2-1; the D gene identity is not certain. The CDR3 has the sequence CATSRLVESEQFF. In nucleotides, the sequence is TGTGCCACCAGCAGACTCGTCGAAAGTGAGCAGTTCTTC.